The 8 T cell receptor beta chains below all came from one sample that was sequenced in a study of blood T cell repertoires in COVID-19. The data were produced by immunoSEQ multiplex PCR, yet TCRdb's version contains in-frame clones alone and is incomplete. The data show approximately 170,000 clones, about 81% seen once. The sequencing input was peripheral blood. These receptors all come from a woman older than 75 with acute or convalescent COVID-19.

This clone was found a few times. DNA for the CDR3: TGTGCCAGCAGCCGGGGACAGTTTAATTCACCCCTCCACTTT. It is translated as CASSRGQFNSPLHF. The V and J genes are TRBV11-2 and TRBJ1-6; 7 positions agree with TRBD1. This CDR3 has 14 residues. The germline V gene has CDR1 SGHAT and CDR2 FQNNGV. J lost 6 bases, V lost 5 bases, and 4 bases had no gene match.

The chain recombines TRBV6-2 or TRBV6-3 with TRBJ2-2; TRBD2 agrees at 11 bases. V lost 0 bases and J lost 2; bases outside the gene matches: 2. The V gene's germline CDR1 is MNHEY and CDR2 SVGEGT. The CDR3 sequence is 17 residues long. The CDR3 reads CASSYSTSGVNTGELFF. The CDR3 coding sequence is TGTGCCAGCAGTTACTCGACTAGCGGGGTCAACACCGGGGAGCTGTTTTTT.

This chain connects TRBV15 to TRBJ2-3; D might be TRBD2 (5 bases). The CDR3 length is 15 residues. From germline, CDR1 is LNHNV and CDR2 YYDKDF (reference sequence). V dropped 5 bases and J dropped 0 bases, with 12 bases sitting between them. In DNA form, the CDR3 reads TGTGCCACCAGCGGGAGACAAATTAGCACAGATACGCAGTATTTT. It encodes CATSGRQISTDTQYF.

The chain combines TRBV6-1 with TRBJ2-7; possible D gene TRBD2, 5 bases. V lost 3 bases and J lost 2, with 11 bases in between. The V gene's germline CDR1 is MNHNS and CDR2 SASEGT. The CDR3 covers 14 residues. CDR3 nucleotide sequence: TGTGCCAGCAGTGACCCTAGCAGCCCCTACGAGCAGTACTTC. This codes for CASSDPSSPYEQYF.

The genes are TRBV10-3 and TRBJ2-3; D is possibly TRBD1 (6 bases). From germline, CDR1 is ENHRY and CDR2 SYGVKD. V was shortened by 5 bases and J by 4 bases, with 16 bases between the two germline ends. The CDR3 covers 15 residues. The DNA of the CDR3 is TGTGCCATCAGTTCCCGAGGGGGTGACGCAGATACGCAGTATTTT. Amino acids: CAISSRGGDADTQYF.

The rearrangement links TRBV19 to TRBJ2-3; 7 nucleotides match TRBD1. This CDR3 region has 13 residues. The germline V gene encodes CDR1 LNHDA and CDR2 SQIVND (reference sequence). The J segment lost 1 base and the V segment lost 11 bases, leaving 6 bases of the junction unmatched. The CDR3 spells CAVGGRGTDTQYF. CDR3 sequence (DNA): TGTGCCGTAGGGGGCCGGGGCACAGATACGCAGTATTTT. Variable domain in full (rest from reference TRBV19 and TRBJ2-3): DGGITQSPKYLFRKEGQNVTLSCEQNLNHDAMYWYRQDPGQGLRLIYYSQIVNDFQKGDIAEGYSVSREKKESFPLTVTSAQKNPTAFYLCAVGGRGTDTQYFGPGTRLTVL.

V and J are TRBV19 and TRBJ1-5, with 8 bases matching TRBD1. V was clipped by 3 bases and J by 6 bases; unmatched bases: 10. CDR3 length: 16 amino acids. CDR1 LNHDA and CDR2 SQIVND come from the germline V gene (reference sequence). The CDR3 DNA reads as TGTGCCAGTAGTATGCTTACAGGGGACAGGAGTCAGCCCCAGCATTTT. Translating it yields CASSMLTGDRSQPQHF.

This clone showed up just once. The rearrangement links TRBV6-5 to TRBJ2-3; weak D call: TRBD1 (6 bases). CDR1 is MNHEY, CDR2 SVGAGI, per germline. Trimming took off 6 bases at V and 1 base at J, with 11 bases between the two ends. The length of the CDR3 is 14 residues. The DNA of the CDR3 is TGTGCCAGCAGGGATTGGACAGGCACAGATACGCAGTATTTT. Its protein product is CASRDWTGTDTQYF.